Presented here are 19 T cell receptor beta chains from one specimen sequenced in a study of blood T cells in healthy people across ages. A second 7 to 11 cycle PCR used barcoded and J-beta primers. In TCRdb, the 5' RACE reads were re-called with MiXCR into one record per CDR3 protein. This sample yields some 290,000 distinct CDR3 sequences, of which about 25% are seen a single time; around 30% belongs to the top ten. Sequenced: blood. The receptor set was obtained from a woman between 65 and 79 years old in good health.

The table lists this clonotype with a few counts. The chain recombines TRBV5-5 with TRBJ2-3; D is uncertain. The CDR3 is made up of 16 amino acids. Germline CDR1 is SGHKS and CDR2 is YYEKEE (reference sequence). Trimming took off 6 bases at V and 6 bases at J, with 23 bases between the two ends. CDR3 sequence reads: CASNLESLTNRDTQYF. CDR3 nucleotide sequence: TGTGCCAGCAATTTGGAGAGCCTTACCAATAGGGATACGCAGTATTTT.

This sequence joins TRBV4-3 and TRBJ1-4; a weak D match, TRBD1 (6 bases). Trimming pared 1 base from V and 8 bases from J, leaving 29 bases between. Germline lookup yields CDR1 LGHNA and CDR2 YSLEER. This CDR3 comprises 20 residues. CDR3 bases: TGCGCCAGCAGCCAAGTCCGCCAGAAAATAGGGGGAAGACTCGACGAAAAACTGTTTTTT. Its translation: CASSQVRQKIGGRLDEKLFF.

The chain is built from TRBV7-9 and TRBJ2-5; 11 nucleotides align to TRBD2. The end of the DNA fits TRBJ2-1 better, so the J call may be wrong. The germline CDR1 and CDR2 sequences are SEHNR and FQNEAQ (reference sequence). The CDR3 has 15 amino acids. The CDR3 DNA sequence: TGTGCCAGCAGCCAGGAATCTAGCGGGAGGAGTGAGCAGTTCTTC. It encodes CASSQESSGRSEQFF.

The gene calls are TRBV28 and TRBJ1-1, with D maybe TRBD1 (5 bases). V gave up 7 bases and J gave up 4 bases, with 16 bases separating them. There are 14 residues in the CDR3. Germline CDR1 reads MDHEN; CDR2 reads SYDVKM. The CDR3 coding sequence is TGTGCCAGCACGGGGGGACCACTTCCCACTGAAGCTTTCTTT. Translated: CASTGGPLPTEAFF.

The chain uses TRBV5-1 and TRBJ1-1; no clear D gene. Germline loops: CDR1 SGHRS, CDR2 YFSETQ. V shed 3 bases and J shed 6 bases, with 12 bases lying between them. This CDR3 is 13 amino acids long. The CDR3 loop reads CASSSVINAEAFF. The CDR3 coding sequence is TGCGCCAGCAGCTCAGTGATTAACGCTGAAGCTTTCTTT.

This clonotype was found a few times. The chain carries TRBV25-1 and TRBJ1-1; perhaps TRBD1 as D (5 bases). Germline V gene lookup returns CDR1 MGHDK and CDR2 SYGVNS. This CDR3 has 15 amino acids. V was cut by 5 bases and J by 0 bases, with 13 bases left in between. Written as DNA, the CDR3 is TGTGCCAGCAGTCCCCCCACGGGACTGAACACTGAAGCTTTCTTT. Its translation is CASSPPTGLNTEAFF.

V is TRBV24-1 and J is TRBJ2-1, with a tentative D call TRBD1 (5 bases). The CDR3 is 15 amino acids. V lost 5 bases, J lost 5 bases, and 15 bases lay in between. Germline V gene data show CDR1 as KGHDR and CDR2 as SFDVKD. In DNA form, the CDR3 reads TGTGCCACCAGTGCTACAGGTACCCCCAACAATGAGCAGTTCTTC. The encoded protein is CATSATGTPNNEQFF.

The chain joins TRBV29-1 to TRBJ2-7, with 12 positions matching TRBD2. From germline, CDR1 is SQVTM and CDR2 ANQGSEA. Losses at the gene ends were 0 bases for V and 2 bases for J; bases not matched to a gene: 2. The length of the CDR3 is 15 residues. The CDR3 DNA reads as TGCAGCGTTGAAGATCGACTAGCGGGGGCCTACGAGCAGTACTTC. This codes for CSVEDRLAGAYEQYF.

This chain links TRBV28 with TRBJ1-1, with D perhaps TRBD1 (6 bases). The V gene's germline CDR1 is MDHEN and CDR2 SYDVKM. The CDR3 is 14 amino acids. Trimming took off 6 bases at V and 6 bases at J, with 17 bases between the two ends. The CDR3 region is CASRQGQFSSEAFF. The CDR3 DNA sequence: TGTGCCAGCAGGCAAGGACAGTTTTCGTCTGAAGCTTTCTTT.

CDR3 amino acids: CASSLGGQGQETQYF. The DNA for the CDR3 is TGCGCCAGCAGCTTGGGTGGACAGGGCCAAGAGACCCAGTACTTC. V is TRBV5-1 and J is TRBJ2-5; 8 nucleotides match TRBD1. CDR1 SGHRS and CDR2 YFSETQ come from the germline V gene. V was pared by 0 bases and J by 1 base, with 2 bases of the junction left unmatched. There are 15 residues in the CDR3.

This chain joins TRBV4-2 and TRBJ2-3; 12 bases match TRBD2. After removal of 3 bases from V and 0 bases from J, the junction contained 4 bases not matched to a gene. The CDR3 extends over 17 amino acids. Germline V gene data show CDR1 as LGHNA and CDR2 as YNFKEQ. As DNA, the CDR3 is TGTGCCAGCAGCCAGGGGACTAGCGGGTCGAGCACAGATACGCAGTATTTT. Translated, it gives CASSQGTSGSSTDTQYF.

This clonotype was recorded a few times. V usage is TRBV29-1 and J usage is TRBJ2-5; 9 nucleotides agree with TRBD2. The end of the DNA is better explained by TRBJ2-1, so the J call may be wrong. The CDR3 is made up of 13 amino acids. Germline-derived CDR1 and CDR2 are SQVTM and ANQGSEA. The chain's CDR3 is CSVRGAGGNEQFF. CDR3 nucleotide sequence: TGCAGCGTGCGAGGGGCGGGAGGGAATGAGCAGTTCTTC.

This clonotype was seen more than once but under ten times. The V gene is TRBV5-5, the J gene TRBJ1-2; D uncertain. CDR1 SGHKS and CDR2 YYEKEE come from the germline V gene (reference sequence). The CDR3 runs to 13 residues. Trimming stripped 4 bases from V and 4 bases from J, with 11 bases between. The CDR3 DNA follows: TGTGCCAGCAGCCGAGGTGCGGGCTATGGCTACACCTTC. This encodes CASSRGAGYGYTF.

Only a few counts were recorded for this clonotype. The V gene is TRBV20-1, the J gene TRBJ2-5; 11 bases map to TRBD2. The J call may be faulty, since TRBJ2-7 better matches the DNA end. CDR1 DFQATT and CDR2 SNEGSKA come from the germline V gene (reference sequence). The CDR3 runs to 15 residues. The CDR3 protein is CSARGRLAGTYEQYF. CDR3 in DNA: TGCAGTGCTAGGGGCAGACTAGCGGGGACCTACGAGCAGTACTTC.

Remarks on this clonotype: The junction does not match germline at one end; this may be a read error. V usage is TRBV6-2 or TRBV6-3 and J usage is TRBJ2-7, with no clear D. This CDR3 spans 15 amino acids. Per germline, CDR1 MNHEY and CDR2 SVGEGT. CDR3 nucleotide sequence: TGTGCCAGCAGCCACGGTTACAAAGAGTGGTCCGAGCAGTACTTT. Amino acids: CASSHGYKEWSEQYF.

The V gene is TRBV20-1, the J gene TRBJ2-5; TRBD1 matches at 9 bases. V dropped 3 bases and J dropped 0; count of bases not matched to a gene: 2. The CDR3 covers 14 residues. Germline loops: CDR1 DFQATT, CDR2 SNEGSKA (reference sequence). As DNA, the CDR3 is TGCAGTGCTAGGACAGGGGGAGACCAAGAGACCCAGTACTTC. Translated: CSARTGGDQETQYF.

This clonotype was seen only once. V is TRBV9 and J is TRBJ2-5; 10 bases are a match to TRBD2. With the DNA end fitting TRBJ2-1 better, the J assignment may be wrong. The V gene's germline CDR1 is SGDLS and CDR2 YYNGEE. This CDR3 has 15 residues. Written as DNA, the CDR3 is TGTGCCAGCAGCGTAAAGCGGGGGGGCTCAGATGAGCAGTTCTTC. Translating gives CASSVKRGGSDEQFF.

This clonotype has a handful of counts. The chain has TRBV12-3 or TRBV12-4 and TRBJ1-6; D gene ambiguous. The CDR3 loop spans 13 amino acids. V was pared by 5 bases and J by 7 bases, with 9 bases between. CDR3 region: CASSRPKNSPLHF. The CDR3 region has the DNA TGTGCCAGCAGTCGACCAAAAAATTCACCCCTCCACTTT.

This clonotype was detected only a few times. A junction end diverges from the germline sequence, so it may reflect a read error. The V call is TRBV9, the J call TRBJ1-1; D unclear. CDR3 size: 15 residues. Germline assignment: CDR1 SGDLS and CDR2 YYNGEE. The CDR3 here is CASSSTSTPNTEAFF. In DNA, the CDR3 is TGTGCTAGCAGCTCCACCTCGACACCTAACACTGAAGCTTTCTTT.